This T cell receptor (beta chain) appears in the sequencing data of a study of cytomegalovirus exposure and HLA in healthy donors. General study points: Cytomegalovirus association was listed for about 160 TCR beta chains.

V lost 4 bases to trimming and J lost 3 bases, with 16 bases between them. Germline V gene sequence: CDR1 SGHRS, CDR2 YFSETQ. There are 16 residues in the CDR3. This clone occurred once. The antigen is unknown. Sequencing was performed with immunoSEQ multiplex PCR; in TCRdb, only in-frame clones are kept and a portion is missing. The sample shows about 110,000 clones, 70% to 85% of them seen only once. The sequence derives from a woman aged 18-30 years in good health and CMV-seronegative. The V call is TRBV5-1, the J call TRBJ2-2; D possibly corresponds to TRBD1 (6 bases). What was sequenced was PBMCs. This chain's CDR3 is CASSPGHMGYTGELFF. The CDR3 DNA sequence: TGCGCCAGCAGCCCGGGACACATGGGATACACCGGGGAGCTGTTTTTT.